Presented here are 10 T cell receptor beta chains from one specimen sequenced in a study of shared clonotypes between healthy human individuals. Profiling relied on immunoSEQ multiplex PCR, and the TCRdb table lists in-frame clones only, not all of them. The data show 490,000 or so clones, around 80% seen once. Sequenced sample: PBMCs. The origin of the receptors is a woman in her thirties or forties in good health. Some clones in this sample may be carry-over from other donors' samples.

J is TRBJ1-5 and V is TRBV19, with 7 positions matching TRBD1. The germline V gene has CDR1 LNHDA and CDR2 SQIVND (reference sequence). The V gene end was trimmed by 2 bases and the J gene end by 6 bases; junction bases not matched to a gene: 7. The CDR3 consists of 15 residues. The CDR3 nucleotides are TGTGCCAGTAGTATAACACAGGGGATGTTTCAGCCCCAGCATTTT. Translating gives CASSITQGMFQPQHF.

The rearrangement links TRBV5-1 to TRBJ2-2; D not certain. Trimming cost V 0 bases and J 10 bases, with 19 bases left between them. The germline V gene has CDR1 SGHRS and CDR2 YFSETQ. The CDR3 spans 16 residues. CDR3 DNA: TGCGCCAGCAGCTTGGTGGCAGAGAGACTGGCCGAGGAGCTGTTTTTT. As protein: CASSLVAERLAEELFF.

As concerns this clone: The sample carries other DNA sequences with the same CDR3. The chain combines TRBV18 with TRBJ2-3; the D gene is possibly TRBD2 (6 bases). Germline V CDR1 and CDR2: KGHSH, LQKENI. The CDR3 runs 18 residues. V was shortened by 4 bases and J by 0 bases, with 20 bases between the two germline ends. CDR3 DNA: TGTGCCAGCTCACAAATCCCGGTGGGACTTCGAAGCACAGATACGCAGTATTTT. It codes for CASSQIPVGLRSTDTQYF.

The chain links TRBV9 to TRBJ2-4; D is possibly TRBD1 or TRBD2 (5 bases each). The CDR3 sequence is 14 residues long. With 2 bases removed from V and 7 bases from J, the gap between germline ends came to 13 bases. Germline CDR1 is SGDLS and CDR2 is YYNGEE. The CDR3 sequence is CASSVDRWGNIQYF. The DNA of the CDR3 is TGTGCCAGCAGCGTCGATAGGTGGGGGAACATTCAGTACTTC.

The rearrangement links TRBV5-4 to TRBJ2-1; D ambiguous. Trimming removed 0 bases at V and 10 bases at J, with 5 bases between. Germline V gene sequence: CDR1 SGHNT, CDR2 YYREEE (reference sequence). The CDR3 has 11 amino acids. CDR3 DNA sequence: TGTGCCAGCAGCTTGGAAGGGGAGCAGTTCTTC. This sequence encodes CASSLEGEQFF.

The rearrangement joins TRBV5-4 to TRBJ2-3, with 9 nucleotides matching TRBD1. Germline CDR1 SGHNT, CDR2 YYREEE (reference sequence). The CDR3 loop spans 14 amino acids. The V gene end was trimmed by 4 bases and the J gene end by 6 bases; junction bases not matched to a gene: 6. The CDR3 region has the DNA TGTGCCAGCAGCAGGGACAGGGCTTCCGATACGCAGTATTTT. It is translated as CASSRDRASDTQYF.

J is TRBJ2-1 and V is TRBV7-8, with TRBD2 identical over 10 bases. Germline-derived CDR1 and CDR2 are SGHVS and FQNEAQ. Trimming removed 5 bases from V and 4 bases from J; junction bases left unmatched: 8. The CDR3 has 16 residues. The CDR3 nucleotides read TGTGCCAGCAGCGCGAGCCTAGCGGGAGATTACAATGAGCAGTTCTTC. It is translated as CASSASLAGDYNEQFF.

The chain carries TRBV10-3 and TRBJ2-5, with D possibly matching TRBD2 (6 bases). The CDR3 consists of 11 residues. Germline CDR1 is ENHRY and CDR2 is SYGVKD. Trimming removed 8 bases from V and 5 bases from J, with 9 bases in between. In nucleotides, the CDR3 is TGTGCCATCGGACTATCGGAGACCCAGTACTTC. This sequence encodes CAIGLSETQYF.

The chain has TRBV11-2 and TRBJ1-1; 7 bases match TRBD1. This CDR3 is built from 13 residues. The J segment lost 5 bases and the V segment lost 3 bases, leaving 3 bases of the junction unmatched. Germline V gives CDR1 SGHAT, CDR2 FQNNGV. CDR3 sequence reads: CASSFQGGTEAFF. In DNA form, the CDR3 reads TGTGCCAGCAGCTTTCAGGGGGGGACTGAAGCTTTCTTT.

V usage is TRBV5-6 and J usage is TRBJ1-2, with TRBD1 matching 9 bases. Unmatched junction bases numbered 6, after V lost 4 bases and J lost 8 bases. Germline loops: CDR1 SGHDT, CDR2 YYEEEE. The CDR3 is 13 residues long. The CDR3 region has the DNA TGTGCCAGCAGCCCGGGACAGGGTAGGGGCTACACCTTC. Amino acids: CASSPGQGRGYTF.